This TCR beta chain was captured in a study of blood T cell repertoires in COVID-19. Sequencing was performed with immunoSEQ multiplex PCR; in TCRdb, only in-frame clones are kept and a portion is missing. The table has about 480,000 clones, 80% to 90% seen once. V was trimmed by 4 bases and J by 2 bases, leaving 12 bases between them. The germline gives CDR1 MNHEY, CDR2 SVGAGI. The CDR3 totals 15 residues. Recovery among Cohort 3 donors was established by two negative PCRs, clearance, or symptom resolution. This clone came up a few times. J is TRBJ1-5 and V is TRBV6-5, with D perhaps TRBD1 (5 bases). Sequencing was performed on PBMCs or T cells enriched from blood (not recorded which). The TCR was taken from an older woman who had recovered from COVID-19. The CDR3, as DNA: TGTGCCAGCAGTTTCCGGACACAAGGCAATCAGCCCCAGCATTTT. Translation gives CASSFRTQGNQPQHF.